The 21 T cell receptor beta chains given below trace back to one sample, sequenced in a study of T-cell reconstitution after alpha-beta-depleted transplantation in children. This sample's TCRbeta library carried unique molecular identifier barcodes. TCRdb recomputed calls from the PCR reads with MiXCR, one row per CDR3 protein. The sample has around 440,000 distinct CDR3 sequences; approximately 10% are singletons. Sequencing used PBMCs, obtained before TCRalphabeta/CD19-depleted stem cell transplant. All receptors come from a child aged 2 to 15 with inherited bone marrow failure, due to receive a stem cell transplant.

The sample holds a few counts of this clonotype. The V call is TRBV21-1, the J call TRBJ1-1; no check of the table's D call, TRBD1, against the DNA was made. TRBV21-1 represents a pseudogene. There are 15 residues in the CDR3. The CDR3 DNA sequence: TGTGCCAGCAACCCGACAGGGAAGGGAAACACTGAAGCTTTCTTT. Encoded protein: CASNPTGKGNTEAFF.

To note about this clonotype: One junction end disagrees with the germline gene, perhaps due to a read error. This sequence joins TRBV10-3 and TRBJ2-1, with 9 bases identical to TRBD1. The CDR3 has 13 amino acids. Germline CDR1 is ENHRY and CDR2 is SYGVKD. CDR3: CALSPTGGNEQFF. The CDR3 DNA reads as TGTGCCCTCAGTCCGACAGGGGGCAATGAGCAGTTCTTC.

This clonotype was picked up many times. The V and J genes are TRBV5-1 and TRBJ2-5; a weak D match, TRBD2 (6 bases). The V gene's germline CDR1 is SGHRS and CDR2 YFSETQ. This CDR3 region has 16 residues. V was pared by 1 base and J by 5 bases, with 18 bases between. The CDR3 bases are TGCGCCAGCAGCTTGCCCCGACAGCTCGGAGGGGAGACCCAGTACTTC. Its translation: CASSLPRQLGGETQYF.

This clonotype showed up many times. J is TRBJ1-5 and V is TRBV28, with D unclear. This CDR3 has 14 residues. The germline V and J ends were trimmed by 2 bases and 7 bases, with 12 bases remaining between them. Germline V gene sequence: CDR1 MDHEN, CDR2 SYDVKM. The CDR3 region is CASSLDLRKQPQHF. DNA of the CDR3: TGTGCCAGCAGTTTAGACCTCCGGAAGCAGCCCCAGCATTTT.

This clonotype has just a few counts. The chain couples TRBV19 to TRBJ1-1; D unclear. Trimming shortened V by 5 bases and J by 3 bases, and 10 bases separated the two germline ends. Germline V CDR1 and CDR2: LNHDA, SQIVND (reference sequence). The CDR3 has 13 residues. CDR3 in DNA: TGTGCCAGTAGTCCCTCGGGGTACACTGAAGCTTTCTTT. The encoded protein is CASSPSGYTEAFF.

V gene TRBV5-1 combines with J gene TRBJ2-7; either TRBD1 or TRBD2 may supply D (5 bases each). Looked up from germline, CDR1 is SGHRS and CDR2 is YFSETQ. Between the trimmed V and J ends, which lost 1 base and 0 bases, there was a span of 14 bases. CDR3 length equals 16 residues. CDR3 coding DNA: TGCGCCAGCAGCTTGCCCGGGACGGCTGGCTCCTACGAGCAGTACTTC. It translates to CASSLPGTAGSYEQYF.

The sample holds many counts of this clonotype. J is TRBJ1-5 and V is TRBV28; D remains unclear. The CDR3 has 11 residues. From germline, CDR1 is MDHEN and CDR2 SYDVKM. Trimming stripped 5 bases from V and 13 bases from J, with 12 bases between. The CDR3 sequence: CASSQTRFQHF. Here the CDR3 DNA reads TGTGCCAGCAGTCAAACTAGGTTTCAGCATTTT.

This clonotype appeared many times. The CDR3 carries no conserved terminal phenylalanine or tryptophan, so it likely arises from a read error. No DNA is shown, since the ends of the CDR3 on it are uncertain; the CDR3 is the one TCRdb lists. The CDR3 loop reads CAARGYVHTC. This chain uses TRBV24-1 with TRBJ2-7; the table gives TRBD2 as D, unverified against the DNA. Inclusive of both ends, the CDR3 amounts to 10 amino acids. Germline CDR1 KGHDR, CDR2 SFDVKD.

This clonotype came up many times. The chain carries TRBV5-1 and TRBJ1-6; TRBD1 might be the D (5 bases). Between the trimmed V and J ends, which lost 2 bases and 6 bases, there was a span of 15 bases. Germline assignment: CDR1 SGHRS and CDR2 YFSETQ. The CDR3 totals 16 residues. The CDR3 nucleotides are TGCGCCAGCAGCTTTTCCCCCGGGGCGATTAATTCACCCCTCCACTTT. Residues: CASSFSPGAINSPLHF.

Ten or more counts support this clonotype. This sequence joins TRBV27 and TRBJ2-1; 8 bases line up with TRBD2. CDR3 length equals 18 residues. CDR1 is MNHEY and CDR2 is SMNVEV in the germline V gene (reference sequence). V lost 5 bases, J lost 0 bases, and 12 bases stayed unmatched. The CDR3 loop reads CASSADTRLAFSYNEQFF. For the CDR3, the DNA is TGTGCCAGCAGTGCAGACACTCGACTAGCGTTCTCCTACAATGAGCAGTTCTTC.

This clonotype was seen at least ten times. The V gene is TRBV15, the J gene TRBJ2-7; unclear D gene. Trimming removed 6 bases from V and 6 bases from J, with 12 bases in between. This CDR3 comprises 12 residues. Looked up from germline, CDR1 is LNHNV and CDR2 is YYDKDF (reference sequence). The CDR3 DNA is TGTGCCACCAGTTTGGGTGCCGGCGAGCAGTACTTC. The encoded protein is CATSLGAGEQYF.

This clonotype was observed many times. The CDR3 protein is CASSSHLRDRGRETQYF. The CDR3 region has the DNA TGTGCCAGCAGTTCTCACCTCCGGGACAGGGGGCGAGAGACCCAGTACTTC. This chain links TRBV25-1 with TRBJ2-5; TRBD1 matches 12 bases. J was trimmed by 4 bases and V by 5 bases; bases with no gene match: 11. Germline V gives CDR1 MGHDK, CDR2 SYGVNS. The CDR3 consists of 17 residues.

On this clonotype itself: With a much larger clone just one base away, this may be a read error. The chain is built from TRBV12-3 or TRBV12-4 and TRBJ2-7; D may correspond to TRBD1 or TRBD2 (5 bases each). V dropped 6 bases and J dropped 9 bases, with 15 bases sitting between them. This CDR3 region has 12 residues. CDR3 nucleotides: TGTGCCAGCAGCTTAAGGGGAGTAGCGCAGTACTTC. This encodes CASSLRGVAQYF.

This clonotype showed up just once. The chain links TRBV10-3 to TRBJ2-1; the match to TRBD2 covers 8 bases. CDR3 size: 15 residues. After removal of 4 bases from V and 4 bases from J, the junction contained 6 bases not matched to a gene. Germline V lookup: CDR1 ENHRY, CDR2 SYGVKD. The CDR3 DNA is TGTGCCATCAGTGCGAGTAGCGGGATGTACAATGAGCAGTTCTTC. The encoded protein is CAISASSGMYNEQFF.

This clonotype was observed many times. The CDR3 reads CASSRKRFLGDTQYF. The CDR3 bases are TGTGCCAGCAGCCGGAAGCGGTTCCTGGGAGATACGCAGTATTTT. The chain is built from TRBV5-6 and TRBJ2-3, with D possibly TRBD2 on 5 matching bases. V was pared by 4 bases and J by 5 bases, with 17 bases between. CDR3 length equals 15 residues. Germline V gene data show CDR1 as SGHDT and CDR2 as YYEEEE. Combining the CDR3 with reference TRBV5-6 and TRBJ2-3 gives the whole variable domain DAGVTQSPTHLIKTRGQQVTLRCSPKSGHDTVSWYQQALGQGPQFIFQYYEEEERQRGNFPDRFSGHQFPNYSSELNVNALLLGDSALYLCASSRKRFLGDTQYFGPGTRLTVL.

Notes on this clonotype: The junction departs from the called germline gene at one end, perhaps through a read error. V gene TRBV14 combines with J gene TRBJ2-1; TRBD1 matches 7 bases. CDR3 length: 14 residues. From germline, CDR1 is SGHDN and CDR2 FVKESK. CDR3 nucleotides: TGTGCCAGCAGTCAAGTAAAGGGGGCGGGTGAGCAGTTCTTC. This codes for CASSQVKGAGEQFF.

CDR3 nucleotides: TGTGCCAGCGGGCTAGCGGGAGGCCAAGAGACCCAGTACTTC. Amino acid sequence: CASGLAGGQETQYF. V and J are TRBV27 and TRBJ2-5; 11 nucleotides line up with TRBD2. Germline V gene data show CDR1 as MNHEY and CDR2 as SMNVEV (reference sequence). The CDR3 consists of 14 residues. J gave up 1 base and V 8 bases, and 3 bases lay outside the gene matches.

This clonotype was detected only a few times. The J gene is TRBJ2-7, the V gene TRBV7-9; D is unresolved. This CDR3 is 14 amino acids long. The germline V and J ends were trimmed by 4 bases and 5 bases, with 15 bases remaining between them. CDR1 and CDR2 (germline): SEHNR, FQNEAQ (reference sequence). CDR3 sequence (DNA): TGTGCCAGCAGCTCAGCCCCACGACCAAACGAGCAGTACTTC. It codes for CASSSAPRPNEQYF.

This clonotype was seen only a few times. The chain combines TRBV12-3 or TRBV12-4 with TRBJ1-1; tentative D call: TRBD1 (5 bases). Trimming removed 6 bases from V and 0 bases from J, with 11 bases in between. The CDR3 has 14 amino acids. This CDR3 reads CASRRTSMNTEAFF. In DNA form, the CDR3 reads TGTGCCAGCAGGAGGACATCCATGAACACTGAAGCTTTCTTT.

This clonotype was picked up many times. The rearrangement uses TRBV27 and TRBJ2-7; maybe TRBD1 (6 bases). Germline CDR1 MNHEY, CDR2 SMNVEV (reference sequence). The CDR3 runs 15 residues. V was shortened by 5 bases and J by 3 bases, with 17 bases between the two germline ends. Here the CDR3 reads CASSPRTAYDYEQYF. The CDR3 DNA sequence: TGTGCCAGCAGTCCCCGGACAGCCTACGACTACGAGCAGTACTTC.

CDR3 nucleotides: TGTGCCAGCAGTGGGCGGGGCAATCAGCCCCAGCATTTT. Encoded protein: CASSGRGNQPQHF. The J gene is TRBJ1-5, the V gene TRBV21-1; TRBD1, as called in the table, went unchecked against the DNA. TRBV21-1 is assigned pseudogene status. The CDR3 has 13 residues.